What follows are 12 T cell receptor beta chains derived from one specimen sequenced in a study of Tregs in tolerant kidney transplant recipients. Libraries were prepared by immunoSEQ multiplex PCR; TCRdb keeps only in-frame clonotypes and omits some of them. This table has approximately 67,000 clones, roughly 92% appearing once. The specimen was CD8+ T cells from blood, collected before the transplant. The receptors were gathered from a human donor who received a combined kidney and bone marrow transplant.

The gene calls are TRBV4-3 and TRBJ2-5, with 8 bases identical to TRBD1. The CDR3 consists of 15 residues. The junction had 8 bases not matched to a gene; V was cut back by 3 bases and J by 5 bases. The V gene's germline CDR1 is LGHNA and CDR2 YSLEER. The CDR3 DNA sequence: TGCGCCAGCAGCCATGACAGGGGAAGGGGGGAGACCCAGTACTTC. This translates into CASSHDRGRGETQYF.

In the case of this clone: Its ends do not fully match the called genes, so a read error is possible. At the DNA level, this CDR3 is encoded by other sequences in the same sample as well. The CDR3 region is CASSPFRGLNSPLHF. The CDR3 coding sequence is TGCGCCAGCAGCCCGTTTAGGGGCCTCAATTCCCCCCTCCACTTT. This chain links TRBV4-3 with TRBJ1-6, with D possibly matching TRBD1 (5 bases). The CDR3 runs 15 residues. Per the germline V gene, CDR1 is LGHNA and CDR2 is YSLEER.

This clone was seen a handful of times. CDR3 coding DNA: TGTGCCAGCAGTGACAGGGGCGGTAATCAGCCCCAGCATTTT. Translation: CASSDRGGNQPQHF. V and J are TRBV6-4 and TRBJ1-5; D is perhaps TRBD1 (5 bases). Germline-derived CDR1 and CDR2 are MRHNA and SNTAGT. V was trimmed by 2 bases and J by 4 bases, leaving 9 bases between them. The CDR3 has 14 amino acids.

J is TRBJ2-2 and V is TRBV13; the match to TRBD2 covers 8 bases. The ends lost 3 bases at V and 3 bases at J; junction bases unmatched: 9. The CDR3 totals 17 residues. Germline-derived CDR1 and CDR2 are PRHDT and FYEKMQ (reference sequence). The CDR3 bases are TGTGCCAGCAGCTTCGGTCAGCGGGAGACGTACACCGGGGAGCTGTTTTTT. Residues: CASSFGQRETYTGELFF. Full variable domain (remainder filled in from reference TRBV13 and TRBJ2-2): AAGVIQSPRHLIKEKRETATLKCYPIPRHDTVYWYQQGPGQDPQFLISFYEKMQSDKGSIPDRFSAQQFSDYHSELNMSSLELGDSALYFCASSFGQRETYTGELFFGEGSRLTVL.

The chain links TRBV9 to TRBJ2-3, with 11 bases lining up with TRBD2. The J segment lost 7 bases and the V segment lost 5 bases, leaving 9 bases of the junction unmatched. The CDR3 has 15 amino acids. Germline V lookup: CDR1 SGDLS, CDR2 YYNGEE. CDR3: CASSDSSGGKYTQYF. CDR3 nucleotide sequence: TGTGCCAGCAGTGACTCTAGCGGGGGGAAATATACGCAGTATTTT.

This clone was picked up a small number of times. The rearrangement links TRBV5-4 to TRBJ1-2, with D maybe TRBD1 (6 bases). This CDR3 region has 13 residues. Germline V gene lookup returns CDR1 SGHNT and CDR2 YYREEE (reference sequence). V gave up 2 bases and J gave up 4 bases, with 9 bases separating them. In DNA form, the CDR3 reads TGTGCCAGCAGCTTTAGGACAGTCTATGGCTACACCTTC. The encoded protein is CASSFRTVYGYTF.

V usage is TRBV9 and J usage is TRBJ1-2; 9 bases align to TRBD1. The germline V gene has CDR1 SGDLS and CDR2 YYNGEE. The CDR3 contains 14 residues. The junction had 5 bases not matched to a gene; V was cut back by 6 bases and J by 2 bases. CDR3 amino acids: CASTGQGRNYGYTF. CDR3 DNA sequence: TGTGCCAGCACCGGACAGGGGCGGAACTATGGCTACACCTTC.

The genes are TRBV13 and TRBJ2-1; TRBD1 agrees at 7 bases. After removal of 0 bases from V and 1 base from J, the junction contained 0 bases not matched to a gene. The germline V gene encodes CDR1 PRHDT and CDR2 FYEKMQ (reference sequence). This CDR3 region has 15 residues. CDR3 sequence: CASSLGQGSYNEQFF. The CDR3 DNA is TGTGCCAGCAGCTTAGGACAGGGGTCCTACAATGAGCAGTTCTTC.

The chain links TRBV19 to TRBJ2-7; 8 nucleotides match TRBD1. The V gene end was trimmed by 5 bases and the J gene end by 1 base; junction bases not matched to a gene: 4. The CDR3 covers 14 residues. Germline CDR1 LNHDA, CDR2 SQIVND (reference sequence). The CDR3 coding sequence is TGTGCCAGTAGTGACAGGGGTCCTTCCTACGAGCAGTACTTC. Protein sequence: CASSDRGPSYEQYF.

This sequence joins TRBV13 and TRBJ2-3, with TRBD1 matching 9 bases. Germline CDR1 is PRHDT and CDR2 is FYEKMQ (reference sequence). CDR3 length: 17 amino acids. V lost 5 bases to trimming and J lost 4 bases; unmatched junction nucleotides: 13. CDR3 sequence: CASSPPGTGITADTQYF. In DNA form, the CDR3 reads TGTGCCAGCAGCCCCCCCGGGACAGGGATAACGGCAGATACGCAGTATTTT. Drawing the rest from reference TRBV13 and TRBJ2-3, the complete variable domain is AAGVIQSPRHLIKEKRETATLKCYPIPRHDTVYWYQQGPGQDPQFLISFYEKMQSDKGSIPDRFSAQQFSDYHSELNMSSLELGDSALYFCASSPPGTGITADTQYFGPGTRLTVL.

The genes are TRBV30 and TRBJ2-7; D may be TRBD1 (7 bases). The V and J ends lost 4 bases and 6 bases respectively, with 13 bases between them. There are 12 residues in the CDR3. Germline V gene data show CDR1 as GTSNPN and CDR2 as SVGIG (reference sequence). CDR3 bases: TGTGCCTGGACAGGGGGGTCTCTCGAGCAGTACTTC. It specifies CAWTGGSLEQYF.

The J gene is TRBJ1-1, the V gene TRBV7-2; D is undetermined. Trimming shortened V by 5 bases and J by 4 bases, and 11 bases separated the two germline ends. Germline assignment: CDR1 SGHTA and CDR2 FQGNSA. The CDR3 runs 13 residues. The CDR3 here is CASSPTEPTEAFF. The DNA for the CDR3 is TGTGCCAGCAGCCCAACGGAGCCCACTGAAGCTTTCTTT. Based on the CDR3 plus reference TRBV7-2 and TRBJ1-1, the full variable domain is GAGVSQSPSNKVTEKGKDVELRCDPISGHTALYWYRQSLGQGLEFLIYFQGNSAPDKSGLPSDRFSAERTGGSVSTLTIQRTQQEDSAVYLCASSPTEPTEAFFGQGTRLTVV.